Each of the 14 T cell receptor beta chains below was sequenced from the same sample in a study of beta chain features in type 1 diabetes. TCRB transcripts that were expressed got sequenced, as all of the isolated RNA had been reverse transcribed. Only in-frame clones appear in the TCRdb table, and some are missing; sequencing was by immunoSEQ multiplex PCR. The top ten hold around 0.039% of the sample, which has under 450,000 clones, approximately 15% seen once. The sample taken for sequencing was naive CD4+ T cells from blood. The receptors were gathered from a man aged 30-40 years in good health.

This clone has a handful of counts. This chain connects TRBV27 to TRBJ2-5; no reliable D call. The CDR3 length is 16 residues. The V end was cut by 2 bases, the J end by 1 base, with 14 bases between. Germline V gene sequence: CDR1 MNHEY, CDR2 SMNVEV (reference sequence). For the CDR3, the DNA is TGTGCCAGCAGTTTAGACCCCCGGACCCGCCAAGAGACCCAGTACTTC. It specifies CASSLDPRTRQETQYF.

The genes are TRBV5-4 and TRBJ1-2, with TRBD1 identical over 9 bases. The CDR3 consists of 15 residues. Germline CDR1 and CDR2: SGHNT and YYREEE (reference sequence). V gave up 2 bases and J gave up 2 bases; unmatched junction bases: 4. The CDR3 DNA reads TGTGCCAGCAGCTTCCCGGGACAGGGCAACTATGGCTACACCTTC. Residues: CASSFPGQGNYGYTF.

This clone appeared a few times. V gene TRBV4-3 combines with J gene TRBJ2-1; D gene uncertain. Germline CDR1 reads LGHNA; CDR2 reads YSLEER. Deletions cut 0 bases from V and 8 bases from J, with 8 bases between. This CDR3 is 13 amino acids long. The CDR3 sequence is CASSQDSEHEQFF. CDR3 DNA: TGCGCCAGCAGCCAAGATTCGGAGCATGAGCAGTTCTTC.

This clone has only a few counts. V usage is TRBV5-1 and J usage is TRBJ2-1; the D gene could be TRBD1 or TRBD2 (5 bases each). V shed 0 bases and J shed 4 bases, with 11 bases lying between them. CDR3 length: 15 residues. The germline V gene encodes CDR1 SGHRS and CDR2 YFSETQ. The CDR3 spells CASSLGDHIYNEQFF. The CDR3 DNA reads TGCGCCAGCAGCTTGGGGGACCATATATACAATGAGCAGTTCTTC.

There are a few counts of this clone. The gene calls are TRBV7-2 and TRBJ2-3; D gene ambiguous. Trimming pared 2 bases from V and 0 bases from J, leaving 12 bases between. The CDR3 totals 16 residues. CDR1 and CDR2 from the germline V gene are SGHTA and FQGNSA. The CDR3 loop is CASSLRVSGSTDTQYF. DNA of the CDR3: TGTGCCAGCAGCTTAAGGGTCTCCGGAAGCACAGATACGCAGTATTTT.

CDR3 sequence reads: CAISERQGDKAFF. The CDR3 DNA follows: TGTGCCATCAGTGAGAGACAGGGTGATAAAGCTTTCTTT. The V call is TRBV10-3, the J call TRBJ1-1; 7 bases are shared with TRBD1. Germline CDR1 ENHRY, CDR2 SYGVKD. There are 13 residues in the CDR3. V lost 2 bases, J lost 9 bases, and 6 bases stayed unmatched.

The chain is built from TRBV18 and TRBJ2-3; D perhaps matches TRBD1 (6 bases). Deletions cut 2 bases from V and 4 bases from J, with 13 bases between. The germline V gene has CDR1 KGHSH and CDR2 LQKENI. The CDR3 contains 15 residues. CDR3: CASSPAGVPSDTQYF. In DNA, the CDR3 is TGTGCCAGCTCACCAGCAGGGGTGCCATCAGATACGCAGTATTTT.

This chain links TRBV7-6 with TRBJ2-6; D could derive from TRBD1 or TRBD2 (5 bases each). Trimming removed 3 bases at V and 4 bases at J, with 19 bases between. The CDR3 runs 18 residues. The V gene's germline CDR1 is SGHVS and CDR2 FNYEAQ. CDR3 in amino acids: CASSFGAGIGIGANVLTF. The DNA of the CDR3 is TGTGCCAGCAGCTTCGGGGCGGGTATCGGTATCGGGGCCAACGTCCTGACTTTC.

This clone was recorded a few times. The V call is TRBV9, the J call TRBJ2-7; the match to TRBD2 covers 10 bases. The CDR3 totals 14 residues. Germline loops: CDR1 SGDLS, CDR2 YYNGEE. Unmatched junction bases numbered 7, after V lost 4 bases and J lost 6 bases. The CDR3 protein is CASSQAGLASEQYF. CDR3 nucleotide sequence: TGTGCCAGCAGCCAGGCGGGACTAGCGAGCGAGCAGTACTTC. Together with reference TRBV9 and TRBJ2-7, the CDR3 gives the full variable domain: DSGVTQTPKHLITATGQRVTLRCSPRSGDLSVYWYQQSLDQGLQFLIQYYNGEERAKGNILERFSAQQFPDLHSELNLSSLELGDSALYFCASSQAGLASEQYFGPGTRLTVT.

There are a few counts of this clone. V gene TRBV30 combines with J gene TRBJ2-2; D might be TRBD2 (6 bases). CDR1 is GTSNPN and CDR2 is SVGIG in the germline V gene (reference sequence). The ends were cut back, 2 bases at V and 6 bases at J, with 16 bases in the middle. This CDR3 contains 15 residues. The CDR3 region is CAWSWTPGGAGELFF. The CDR3 DNA reads TGTGCCTGGAGTTGGACACCCGGGGGAGCCGGGGAGCTGTTTTTT. Full variable domain (missing parts from reference TRBV30 and TRBJ2-2): SQTIHQWPATLVQPVGSPLSLECTVEGTSNPNLYWYRQAAGRGLQLLFYSVGIGQISSEVPQNLSASRPQDRQFILSSKKLLLSDSGFYLCAWSWTPGGAGELFFGEGSRLTVL.

The sample holds a few counts of this clone. The rearrangement joins TRBV9 to TRBJ2-2; 7 nucleotides align to TRBD1. Germline assignment: CDR1 SGDLS and CDR2 YYNGEE. The J segment lost 4 bases and the V segment lost 4 bases, leaving 7 bases of the junction unmatched. The CDR3 runs 15 residues. The CDR3 loop is CASSIRQGSTGELFF. DNA of the CDR3: TGTGCCAGCAGCATAAGACAGGGTTCCACCGGGGAGCTGTTTTTT.

The chain couples TRBV20-1 to TRBJ2-5; 8 bases agree with TRBD2. Germline V gene sequence: CDR1 DFQATT, CDR2 SNEGSKA (reference sequence). The CDR3 has 11 residues. Trimming cost V 3 bases and J 10 bases; bases outside gene matches: 4. The CDR3 spells CSARTSENQYF. The CDR3 bases are TGCAGTGCTAGGACTAGCGAAAACCAGTACTTC.

The rearrangement joins TRBV7-9 to TRBJ2-3, with a possible D match to TRBD1 (6 bases). Germline CDR1 and CDR2: SEHNR and FQNEAQ (reference sequence). The CDR3 spans 17 residues. V lost 4 bases, J lost 0 bases, and 17 bases lay in between. CDR3 loop: CASSSILQGTSTDTQYF. The CDR3 region has the DNA TGTGCCAGCAGCTCGATACTACAGGGCACTAGCACAGATACGCAGTATTTT.

This clone has more than one count but fewer than ten. The J gene is TRBJ1-1, the V gene TRBV29-1; D is uncertain. The CDR3 loop spans 11 amino acids. Trimming pared 4 bases from V and 8 bases from J, leaving 11 bases between. Germline V gene lookup returns CDR1 SQVTM and CDR2 ANQGSEA. CDR3 in DNA: TGCAGCGTTGGGGTACAATCGGAAGCTTTCTTT. This sequence encodes CSVGVQSEAFF.